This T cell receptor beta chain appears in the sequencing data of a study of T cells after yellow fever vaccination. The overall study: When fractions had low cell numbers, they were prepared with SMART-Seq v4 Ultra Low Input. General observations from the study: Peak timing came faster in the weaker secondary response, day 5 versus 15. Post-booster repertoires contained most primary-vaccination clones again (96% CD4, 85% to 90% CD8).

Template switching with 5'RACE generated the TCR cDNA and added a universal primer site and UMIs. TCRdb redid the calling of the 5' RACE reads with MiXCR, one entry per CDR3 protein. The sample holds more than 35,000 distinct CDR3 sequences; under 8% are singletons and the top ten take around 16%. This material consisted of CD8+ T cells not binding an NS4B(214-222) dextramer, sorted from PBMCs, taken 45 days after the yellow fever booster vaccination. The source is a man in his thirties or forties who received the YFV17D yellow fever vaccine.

CDR3 amino acids: CASSSIRDSSYEQYF. The CDR3 DNA follows: TGTGCCAGCAGCTCAATCCGGGACAGCTCCTACGAGCAGTACTTC. The rearrangement uses TRBV7-2 and TRBJ2-7; 7 bases are shared with TRBD1. The V gene end was trimmed by 4 bases and the J gene end by 0 bases; junction bases not matched to a gene: 6. Per germline, CDR1 SGHTA and CDR2 FQGNSA. The CDR3 is 15 amino acids.